These T cell receptor beta chains were read from a single sample in a study of blood T cell repertoires in COVID-19. Measured with immunoSEQ multiplex PCR; TCRdb has only the in-frame clones, and not every one. The data hold 150,000 to 200,000 clones, with over 70% observed a single time. Sequencing was carried out using PBMCs or T cells enriched from blood (not recorded which). These receptors were collected from a man between 60 and 75 years old who had been exposed to COVID-19. The CDR3 runs from the conserved cysteine through the conserved F or W. D genes are given only for firm matches. Where a row states a size, it is once, few, many or the class of an expanded clone; other rows omit it.

D gene	V gene	J gene	clone size	CDR3 protein	CDR3 DNA
NA	TRBV12-5	TRBJ1-3	NA	CASGFRTGPREGAGNTIYF	TGTGCTAGTGGTTTTCGAACAGGGCCCAGGGAGGGTGCTGGAAACACCATATATTTT
TRBD1	TRBV5-1	TRBJ2-3	once	CASSLDQGAVDTQYF	TGCGCCAGCAGCTTGGACCAGGGGGCGGTAGATACGCAGTATTTT
NA	TRBV11-2	TRBJ1-6	NA	CASQGQPNSPLHF	TGTGCCAGCCAAGGACAGCCTAATTCACCCCTCCACTTT
TRBD2	TRBV6-4	TRBJ2-1	NA	CASSLAGEGDEQFF	TGTGCCAGCAGCCTAGCGGGAGAGGGCGATGAGCAGTTCTTC
NA	TRBV28	TRBJ2-3	NA	CASSQITDTQYF	TGTGCCAGCAGCCAAATCACAGATACGCAGTATTTT
TRBD1	TRBV19	TRBJ1-2	NA	CASSDRGRNYGYTF	TGTGCCAGTAGTGACAGGGGGCGGAACTATGGCTACACCTTC
TRBD1	TRBV2	TRBJ2-7	NA	CASSEDRRSKQYF	TGTGCCAGCAGTGAGGACAGGCGGTCGAAGCAGTACTTC
NA	TRBV14	TRBJ2-6	NA	CASSHLLGRGSGANVLTF	TGTGCCAGCAGCCACCTTTTGGGGAGGGGGTCTGGGGCCAACGTCCTGACTTTC
TRBD1	TRBV5-4	TRBJ1-2	NA	CASSFIGQGASNYGYTF	TGTGCCAGCAGCTTCATTGGACAGGGGGCATCGAACTATGGCTACACCTTC
NA	TRBV3-1/TRBV3-2	TRBJ2-7	NA	CASSLHRGEQYF	TGTGCCAGCAGCCTCCACCGGGGGGAGCAGTACTTC
NA	TRBV7-3	TRBJ2-1	NA	CASSPSGGPANEQFF	TGTGCCAGCAGCCCCTCCGGCGGTCCGGCAAATGAGCAGTTCTTC
NA	TRBV30	TRBJ1-4	NA	CAWSQSRGPNEKLFF	TGTGCCTGGAGCCAATCCAGGGGACCCAATGAAAAACTGTTTTTT
NA	TRBV27	TRBJ1-2	NA	CASILDTYGYTF	TGTGCCAGTATCCTGGACACTTATGGCTACACCTTC
TRBD1	TRBV30	TRBJ1-2	NA	CAWSGGQGRGYTF	TGTGCCTGGAGTGGCGGACAGGGGAGAGGCTACACCTTC
NA	TRBV7-8	TRBJ2-1	few	CASSWGVGYNEQFF	TGTGCCAGCAGCTGGGGGGTAGGGTACAATGAGCAGTTCTTC
NA	TRBV24-1	TRBJ2-4	NA	CATSDHRASKNIQYF	TGTGCCACCAGTGATCACAGGGCGTCCAAAAACATTCAGTACTTC
NA	TRBV5-1	TRBJ2-7	NA	CASSPRRGYEQYF	TGCGCCAGCAGCCCAAGAAGAGGCTACGAGCAGTACTTC
TRBD1	TRBV5-1	TRBJ2-7	NA	CASSPQTGAEYEQYF	TGCGCCAGCAGCCCACAGACAGGGGCGGAATACGAGCAGTACTTC
NA	TRBV2	TRBJ2-5	NA	CASSVGGKETQYF	TGTGCCAGCAGTGTCGGCGGAAAAGAGACCCAGTACTTC
NA	TRBV6-1	TRBJ2-7	NA	CASSEFLSGAYEQYF	TGTGCCAGCAGTGAATTCCTGAGCGGAGCCTACGAGCAGTACTTC
TRBD1	TRBV19	TRBJ1-4	NA	CASSSGTGGFSNEKLFF	TGTGCCAGTAGTTCCGGGACAGGGGGCTTCTCTAATGAAAAACTGTTTTTT
TRBD2	TRBV9	TRBJ2-3	NA	CASTKSGTSTDTQYF	TGTGCCAGCACCAAGAGCGGGACTAGCACAGATACGCAGTATTTT
NA	TRBV20-1	TRBJ1-2	few	CSASSGGGYTF	TGCAGTGCTAGTTCAGGTGGAGGCTACACCTTC
NA	TRBV6-6	TRBJ2-7	NA	CASSYHEGAYEQYF	TGTGCCAGCAGTTACCATGAGGGAGCCTACGAGCAGTACTTC
TRBD1	TRBV30	TRBJ1-1	NA	CAWSSWGTGPNTEAFF	TGTGCCTGGAGTTCCTGGGGGACAGGGCCGAACACTGAAGCTTTCTTT
TRBD2	TRBV9	TRBJ2-1	NA	CASSVPGTSGASSYNEQFF	TGTGCCAGCAGCGTCCCCGGGACTAGCGGGGCCAGCTCCTACAATGAGCAGTTCTTC
NA	TRBV7-9	TRBJ1-6	NA	CASSATVNNSPLHF	TGTGCCAGCAGCGCGACAGTTAATAATTCACCCCTCCACTTT
NA	TRBV12-5	TRBJ2-7	NA	CASGLGLGYEQYF	TGTGCTAGTGGTCTTGGACTCGGGTACGAGCAGTACTTC
NA	TRBV6-4	TRBJ2-6	many	CASSPDISGANVLTF	TGTGCCAGCAGTCCTGACATCTCTGGGGCCAACGTCCTGACTTTC
TRBD2	TRBV12-3/TRBV12-4	TRBJ2-7	once	CASRQLAGYEQYF	TGTGCCAGCAGGCAACTAGCGGGGTACGAGCAGTACTTC
NA	TRBV11-2	TRBJ2-7	NA	CASSYRVSFYEQYF	TGTGCCAGCAGTTACAGGGTTTCGTTTTACGAGCAGTACTTC
NA	TRBV6-5	TRBJ2-7	NA	CASGSPNSYEQYF	TGTGCCAGCGGGAGTCCTAATAGCTACGAGCAGTACTTC
TRBD2	TRBV6-5	TRBJ2-7	NA	CASSYDAGAHYEQYF	TGTGCCAGCAGTTACGACGCGGGAGCCCACTACGAGCAGTACTTC
NA	TRBV5-1	TRBJ2-3	NA	CASSFRRLDSIGADTQYF	TGCGCCAGCAGCTTTCGCCGACTGGACAGTATCGGTGCAGATACGCAGTATTTT
TRBD1	TRBV27	TRBJ2-7	NA	CASSPNRDRVNEQYF	TGTGCCAGCAGTCCGAACCGGGACAGGGTAAACGAGCAGTACTTC
NA	TRBV12-3/TRBV12-4	TRBJ1-5	NA	CASSLQRGPQHF	TGTGCCAGCAGTTTGCAGCGCGGGCCCCAGCATTTT
TRBD2	TRBV5-4	TRBJ2-7	NA	CASTMGTSAYEQYF	TGTGCCAGCACTATGGGGACTAGCGCGTACGAGCAGTACTTC
NA	TRBV19	TRBJ1-5	many	CAISTGDSNQPQHF	TGTGCCATCTCGACAGGAGATAGCAATCAGCCCCAGCATTTT
NA	TRBV27	TRBJ1-2	once	CASRSRAQGRENYGYTF	TGTGCCAGCAGATCCAGGGCTCAAGGTCGGGAGAACTATGGCTACACCTTC
NA	TRBV19	TRBJ1-6	many	CASSVRDSPLHF	TGTGCCAGTAGTGTCCGGGATTCACCCCTCCACTTT
NA	TRBV6-5	TRBJ1-3	NA	CASTTGGAGNTIYF	TGTGCCAGCACCACTGGAGGAGCTGGAAACACCATATATTTT
TRBD2	TRBV4-2	TRBJ2-1	NA	CASSKQPLAGVQFF	TGTGCCAGCAGCAAACAACCTCTAGCGGGAGTGCAGTTCTTC
NA	TRBV7-6	TRBJ2-1	NA	CASSLWDNYNEQFF	TGTGCCAGCAGCCTCTGGGACAACTACAATGAGCAGTTCTTC
NA	TRBV6-5	TRBJ2-2	NA	CASSPHGGSTGELFF	TGTGCCAGCAGTCCCCACGGGGGAAGCACCGGGGAGCTGTTTTTT
TRBD2	TRBV6-2/TRBV6-3	TRBJ2-3	NA	CASSYVFGLVGTDTQYF	TGTGCCAGCAGTTACGTATTCGGACTAGTTGGGACAGATACGCAGTATTTT
NA	TRBV15	TRBJ1-4	NA	CATSRDRGREKLFF	TGTGCCACCAGCAGAGACAGGGGAAGGGAAAAACTGTTTTTT
TRBD2	TRBV6-5	TRBJ2-1	NA	CASSYSAQREYNEQFF	TGTGCCAGCAGTTACTCGGCCCAGCGGGAGTACAATGAGCAGTTCTTC
TRBD1	TRBV11-2	TRBJ1-4	NA	CASSLQGAGPEKLFF	TGTGCCAGCAGCTTGCAGGGGGCGGGTCCTGAAAAACTGTTTTTT
TRBD2	TRBV19	TRBJ2-3	NA	CASSTTGTRSTDTQYF	TGTGCCAGTAGTACCACCGGGACTAGAAGCACAGATACGCAGTATTTT
TRBD1	TRBV6-1	TRBJ1-2	few	CASSERRQGANGYTF	TGTGCCAGCAGTGAAAGGAGACAGGGGGCGAATGGCTACACCTTC
TRBD1	TRBV28	TRBJ1-2	NA	CASSLWYAGGLGYTF	TGTGCCAGCAGTTTATGGTACGCAGGGGGCTTGGGCTACACCTTC
NA	TRBV27	TRBJ2-2	NA	CASRDSTTGELFF	TGTGCCAGCAGGGACTCCACCACCGGGGAGCTGTTTTTT
TRBD1	TRBV5-1	TRBJ1-1	once	CASSLGRGHRSPNTEAFF	TGCGCCAGCAGCTTGGGCAGGGGGCATAGGAGTCCGAACACTGAAGCTTTCTTT